Listed below are T cell receptor beta chains from one sample, sequenced in a study of cytomegalovirus exposure and HLA in healthy donors. The table came from immunoSEQ multiplex PCR; TCRdb's copy has only in-frame clones and leaves some out. Of 300,000 to 450,000 clones detected, 75% to 90% appear once; the ten largest clones hold about 0.8%. The sequenced material came from PBMCs. The receptors were sampled from a woman between 18 and 29 years old in good health and CMV-seronegative. Both conserved end residues are part of each CDR3. Each record gives: clone size, V gene, J gene, D gene, CDR3 protein, CDR3 DNA. The D gene is left open where the match is weak. The size of a clone is reported for some rows only, either as once, few or many, or as a class for expanded clones.

abundance: .
v_gene: TRBV10-3
j_gene: TRBJ1-1
d_gene: .
CDR3aa: CAISRTENTEAFF
CDR3nt: TGTGCCATCAGTCGGACAGAAAACACTGAAGCTTTCTTT

abundance: .
v_gene: TRBV9
j_gene: TRBJ2-7
d_gene: TRBD1
CDR3aa: CASSSDRGYEQYF
CDR3nt: TGTGCCAGCAGCTCGGACAGGGGGTACGAGCAGTACTTC

abundance: .
v_gene: TRBV27
j_gene: TRBJ1-3
d_gene: .
CDR3aa: CASRRGGSGNTIYF
CDR3nt: TGTGCCAGCAGGAGGGGGGGCTCTGGAAACACCATATATTTT

abundance: .
v_gene: TRBV28
j_gene: TRBJ2-7
d_gene: .
CDR3aa: CASSFSETAYEQYF
CDR3nt: TGTGCCAGCAGTTTTAGTGAGACAGCCTACGAGCAGTACTTC

abundance: .
v_gene: TRBV13
j_gene: TRBJ2-5
d_gene: .
CDR3aa: CASSLSGGLETQYF
CDR3nt: TGTGCCAGCAGCTTAAGTGGGGGCTTAGAGACCCAGTACTTC

abundance: .
v_gene: TRBV5-8
j_gene: TRBJ2-7
d_gene: TRBD2
CDR3aa: CASSLTSGRSYEQYF
CDR3nt: TGTGCCAGCAGCCTAACTAGCGGGAGATCCTACGAGCAGTACTTC

abundance: .
v_gene: TRBV5-1
j_gene: TRBJ2-7
d_gene: .
CDR3aa: CASSHPDYRRESSYEQYF
CDR3nt: TGCGCCAGCAGCCACCCCGATTACAGACGGGAGAGCTCCTACGAGCAGTACTTC

abundance: .
v_gene: TRBV6-1
j_gene: TRBJ2-7
d_gene: .
CDR3aa: CASSDALPGGTAHYEQYF
CDR3nt: TGTGCCAGCAGTGATGCCCTTCCCGGAGGGACAGCGCACTACGAGCAGTACTTC

abundance: .
v_gene: TRBV9
j_gene: TRBJ2-2
d_gene: TRBD2
CDR3aa: CASSVGTSGGVNTGELFF
CDR3nt: TGTGCCAGCAGCGTAGGGACTAGCGGGGGGGTGAACACCGGGGAGCTGTTTTTT

abundance: .
v_gene: TRBV30
j_gene: TRBJ2-2
d_gene: .
CDR3aa: CALPGGGLYTGELFF
CDR3nt: TGTGCCTTACCCGGCGGTGGACTATACACCGGGGAGCTGTTTTTT

abundance: .
v_gene: TRBV9
j_gene: TRBJ2-3
d_gene: .
CDR3aa: CASSVERSTDTQYF
CDR3nt: TGTGCCAGCAGCGTAGAGAGAAGCACAGATACGCAGTATTTT

abundance: .
v_gene: TRBV5-8
j_gene: TRBJ2-1
d_gene: TRBD1
CDR3aa: CASSFGTGTYNEQFF
CDR3nt: TGTGCCAGCAGCTTCGGGACAGGGACCTACAATGAGCAGTTCTTC

abundance: .
v_gene: TRBV28
j_gene: TRBJ1-1
d_gene: TRBD1
CDR3aa: CASRLRGRGQAEAFF
CDR3nt: TGTGCCAGCAGACTAAGGGGCAGGGGGCAAGCTGAAGCTTTCTTT

abundance: .
v_gene: TRBV29-1
j_gene: TRBJ2-1
d_gene: TRBD2
CDR3aa: CSATMGLAGESSYNEQFF
CDR3nt: TGCAGCGCTACGATGGGACTAGCGGGGGAGAGCTCCTACAATGAGCAGTTCTTC

abundance: few
v_gene: TRBV28
j_gene: TRBJ1-6
d_gene: .
CDR3aa: CASSSQGEGLHF
CDR3nt: TGTGCCAGCAGTTCCCAGGGTGAAGGCCTCCACTTT

abundance: .
v_gene: TRBV30
j_gene: TRBJ2-2
d_gene: .
CDR3aa: CAWSVPGTGELFF
CDR3nt: TGTGCCTGGAGTGTACCCGGCACCGGGGAGCTGTTTTTT

abundance: .
v_gene: TRBV9
j_gene: TRBJ2-5
d_gene: .
CDR3aa: CASSARRAGETQYF
CDR3nt: TGTGCCAGCAGCGCCCGGAGGGCCGGGGAGACCCAGTACTTC

abundance: .
v_gene: TRBV6-5
j_gene: TRBJ1-5
d_gene: TRBD1
CDR3aa: CANRQGRFNQPQHF
CDR3nt: TGTGCCAACCGACAGGGAAGATTCAATCAGCCCCAGCATTTT

abundance: .
v_gene: TRBV5-8
j_gene: TRBJ1-2
d_gene: .
CDR3aa: CASSLGAEPYTF
CDR3nt: TGTGCCAGCAGCTTGGGGGCCGAACCCTACACCTTC

abundance: .
v_gene: TRBV5-1
j_gene: TRBJ2-5
d_gene: TRBD2
CDR3aa: CASSPGTSGGQETQYF
CDR3nt: TGCGCCAGCAGCCCCGGGACTAGCGGGGGGCAAGAGACCCAGTACTTC

abundance: once
v_gene: TRBV2
j_gene: TRBJ1-6
d_gene: .
CDR3aa: CASFPGDTNSPLHF
CDR3nt: TGTGCCAGTTTCCCCGGGGACACAAATTCACCCCTCCACTTT